This T cell receptor beta chain stems from a study of T cell responses to AZD1222 COVID-19 vaccine. Germline V CDR1 and CDR2: SEHNR, FQNEAQ (reference sequence). The CDR3 extends over 13 amino acids. V was cut by 2 bases and J by 6 bases, with 10 bases left in between. Only in-frame clones appear in the TCRdb table, and some are missing; sequencing was by immunoSEQ multiplex PCR. Of around 130,000 clones in the sample, approximately 85% were seen once. The chain uses TRBV7-9 and TRBJ1-2; D call uncertain. This sequence was found in an adult in good health. Sequencing was performed on peripheral blood, taken on day 0 of AZD1222 vaccination. The CDR3 is CASSLRPVDGYTF. DNA for the CDR3: TGTGCCAGCAGCTTACGTCCTGTGGATGGCTACACCTTC.